This T cell receptor (beta chain) was obtained from a study of technical replicates of blood from a handful of donors. Germline CDR1 and CDR2: SNHLY and FYNNEI. V lost 6 bases and J lost 0; bases outside the gene matches: 2. The CDR3 consists of 16 residues. Generated by immunoSEQ multiplex PCR, the TCRdb table keeps only in-frame clones and is missing some. The sample lists approximately 87,000 clones, approximately 95% seen once, with about 0.3% in the top ten. Sequencing input: T cells isolated from PBMCs. The source of this sequence is a human donor in good health. This chain connects TRBV2 to TRBJ2-1; the match to TRBD2 covers 13 bases. The CDR3 DNA reads TGTGCCAGCAGGGGGACTAGCGGGGCCTCCTACAATGAGCAGTTCTTC. This gives the protein CASRGTSGASYNEQFF.